Presented here are 26 T cell receptor beta chains from one specimen sequenced in a study of blood T cell repertoires in COVID-19. The data were produced by immunoSEQ multiplex PCR, yet TCRdb's version contains in-frame clones alone and is incomplete. The repertoire includes fewer than 500,000 clones, around nine tenths of them detected once, and 4% to 5.5% sits in the top ten. The specimen was peripheral blood. These receptors were collected from a woman aged 25-40 years with acute or convalescent COVID-19.

V is TRBV9 and J is TRBJ2-1; D is perhaps TRBD1 (6 bases). Germline-derived CDR1 and CDR2 are SGDLS and YYNGEE. With 4 bases removed from V and 7 bases from J, the gap between germline ends came to 21 bases. This CDR3 is built from 16 residues. In DNA, the CDR3 is TGTGCCAGCAGCACCCACCCCGGGACACCCAGGAATGAGCAGTTCTTC. It is translated as CASSTHPGTPRNEQFF.

Comment on this clone: The DNA is omitted, as the CDR3 cannot be located on it reliably, and the CDR3 follows TCRdb's listing. V is TRBV12-5 and J is TRBJ1-1; the table's D gene call, TRBD1, was not cross checked with the DNA. Termini included, the CDR3 measures 16 amino acids. Germline CDR1 and CDR2: LGHNT and FRNRAP. The CDR3 protein is CASGLGMGHKNTEAFF.

This chain joins TRBV29-1 and TRBJ2-2, with 12 bases fitting TRBD1. Trimming removed 4 bases from V and 7 bases from J; junction bases left unmatched: 10. Germline CDR1 and CDR2: SQVTM and ANQGSEA. This CDR3 region has 16 residues. The CDR3 sequence: CSVVAWGQGAGGELFF. CDR3 nucleotide sequence: TGCAGCGTTGTGGCTTGGGGACAGGGGGCCGGCGGGGAGCTGTTTTTT.

The V gene is TRBV7-2, the J gene TRBJ2-5; D is unclear. This CDR3 contains 14 residues. Between the trimmed V and J ends, which lost 1 base and 5 bases, there was a span of 11 bases. CDR1 and CDR2 (germline): SGHTA, FQGNSA. DNA for the CDR3: TGTGCCAGCAGCTTAGATGCGAGATCGGAGACCCAGTACTTC. As protein: CASSLDARSETQYF.

This clone has a single count. This chain uses TRBV6-5 with TRBJ2-7; perhaps TRBD2 as D (7 bases). V lost 7 bases and J lost 7, with 20 bases in between. Germline V gene sequence: CDR1 MNHEY, CDR2 SVGAGI. This CDR3 is 14 amino acids long. The CDR3 loop reads CASNHGPEGGEQYF. CDR3 nucleotides: TGTGCCAGCAATCACGGACCAGAGGGGGGGGAGCAGTACTTC.

The V gene is TRBV28, the J gene TRBJ2-1; 11 bases align to TRBD2. J gave up 4 bases and V 5 bases, and 4 bases lay outside the gene matches. The CDR3 runs to 15 residues. Germline CDR1 MDHEN, CDR2 SYDVKM. This CDR3 reads CASSRSGGEYNEQFF. The CDR3 nucleotides are TGTGCCAGCAGTCGTAGCGGGGGGGAATACAATGAGCAGTTCTTC.

V and J are TRBV7-2 and TRBJ2-7, with TRBD1 matching 10 bases. Germline loops: CDR1 SGHTA, CDR2 FQGNSA. The CDR3 runs to 14 residues. J was trimmed by 6 bases and V by 6 bases; bases with no gene match: 8. The CDR3 region is CASSNWDRGGEQYF. The DNA of the CDR3 is TGTGCCAGCAGTAACTGGGACAGGGGCGGCGAGCAGTACTTC.

V gene TRBV28 combines with J gene TRBJ1-1; 7 bases are shared with TRBD1. V dropped 1 base and J dropped 0; count of bases not matched to a gene: 17. Germline V gene lookup returns CDR1 MDHEN and CDR2 SYDVKM. The CDR3 loop spans 20 amino acids. In DNA form, the CDR3 reads TGTGCCAGCAGTTTATCTTGGGGCCGGGTAGGGGGCTTGGTGAACACTGAAGCTTTCTTT. Translation: CASSLSWGRVGGLVNTEAFF. Full variable domain (rest looked up from reference TRBV28 and TRBJ1-1): DVKVTQSSRYLVKRTGEKVFLECVQDMDHENMFWYRQDPGLGLRLIYFSYDVKMKEKGDIPEGYSVSREKKERFSLILESASTNQTSMYLCASSLSWGRVGGLVNTEAFFGQGTRLTVV.

V usage is TRBV27 and J usage is TRBJ2-1; 10 nucleotides match TRBD1. CDR3 length: 14 amino acids. J lost 14 bases, V lost 4 bases, and 11 bases had no gene match. Germline CDR1 and CDR2: MNHEY and SMNVEV (reference sequence). The CDR3 is CASSSSDRGRREFF. DNA of the CDR3: TGTGCCAGCAGTTCTAGCGACAGGGGGCGTAGAGAGTTCTTC.

The V and J genes are TRBV4-1 and TRBJ2-7; D is unclear. Trimming left V 1 base short and J 5 bases short, with 9 bases between. The length of the CDR3 is 13 residues. Germline V gene data show CDR1 as MGHRA and CDR2 as YSYEKL. CDR3 bases: TGCGCCAGCAGCCAAGCGGTATCTAACGAGCAGTACTTC. Residues: CASSQAVSNEQYF.

J is TRBJ2-2 and V is TRBV10-1; 9 bases line up with TRBD2. The J segment lost 3 bases and the V segment lost 9 bases, leaving 8 bases of the junction unmatched. CDR3 length equals 15 residues. CDR1 WNHNN and CDR2 SYGVQD come from the germline V gene (reference sequence). The CDR3 loop reads CASSGGDIHTGELFF. The CDR3 DNA is TGCGCCAGTAGCGGGGGAGACATTCACACCGGGGAGCTGTTTTTT.

The chain carries TRBV6-5 and TRBJ2-7; 11 nucleotides align to TRBD2. The CDR3 length is 15 residues. V shed 5 bases, J shed 2 bases, and the junction held 5 bases outside the gene matches. Germline V lookup: CDR1 MNHEY, CDR2 SVGAGI. The DNA of the CDR3 is TGTGCCAGCAGTCCCCGACTAGCGGGGCCCTACGAGCAGTACTTC. Residues: CASSPRLAGPYEQYF.

The genes are TRBV5-1 and TRBJ2-5; 8 bases map to TRBD2. This CDR3 has 15 residues. J lost 4 bases, V lost 0 bases, and 5 bases had no gene match. CDR1 is SGHRS and CDR2 is YFSETQ in the germline V gene. Written as DNA, the CDR3 is TGCGCCAGCAGCTTGGCCTCGGGAGGGGCAGAGACCCAGTACTTC. Encoded protein: CASSLASGGAETQYF.

Here the CDR3 DNA reads TGCGCCAGCAGCCCCCCGAGTAGCGGGGGACCGGATACGCAGTATTTT. It translates to CASSPPSSGGPDTQYF. The chain links TRBV4-1 to TRBJ2-3; 9 nucleotides line up with TRBD2. Trimming took 4 bases from V and 6 from J; bases not matched to a gene: 11. The length of the CDR3 is 16 residues. Germline V gives CDR1 MGHRA, CDR2 YSYEKL.

This chain connects TRBV5-6 to TRBJ2-7; the D gene is possibly TRBD1 (5 bases). The V end lost 3 bases, the J end lost 6 bases, and 10 bases lay between the germline ends. This CDR3 contains 12 residues. CDR1 is SGHDT and CDR2 is YYEEEE in the germline V gene. DNA for the CDR3: TGTGCCAGCAGCTCTACAGGATCCGAGCAGTACTTC. This encodes CASSSTGSEQYF.

The chain is built from TRBV20-1 and TRBJ2-5; D might be TRBD1 (6 bases). The CDR3 contains 12 residues. Germline V CDR1 and CDR2: DFQATT, SNEGSKA (reference sequence). Trimming left V 3 bases short and J 4 bases short, with 9 bases between. The CDR3 sequence: CSASRGGETQYF. CDR3 bases: TGCAGTGCTAGTAGAGGGGGAGAGACCCAGTACTTC.

This chain links TRBV7-2 with TRBJ2-3; TRBD2 might be the D (6 bases). V lost 3 bases to trimming and J lost 2 bases, with 21 bases between them. From germline, CDR1 is SGHTA and CDR2 FQGNSA. The length of the CDR3 is 18 residues. The CDR3 reads CASSFPSTILASTDTQYF. The CDR3 DNA follows: TGTGCCAGCAGCTTTCCCTCCACGATACTAGCATCCACAGATACGCAGTATTTT.

This rearrangement joins TRBV6-5 to TRBJ1-2; D gene uncertain. The CDR3 spans 14 residues. Germline V lookup: CDR1 MNHEY, CDR2 SVGAGI. V shed 4 bases and J shed 2 bases, with 11 bases lying between them. CDR3 nucleotides: TGTGCCAGCAGTTGGAGGACGGCGAACTATGGCTACACCTTC. Protein sequence: CASSWRTANYGYTF.

The chain recombines TRBV7-8 with TRBJ2-7; 9 bases fit TRBD1. This CDR3 has 14 residues. The germline CDR1 and CDR2 sequences are SGHVS and FQNEAQ. Trimming took 5 bases from V and 4 from J; bases not matched to a gene: 6. The CDR3 DNA reads TGTGCCAGCAGCGGGGGACAGGGAGAATACGAGCAGTACTTC. Translated: CASSGGQGEYEQYF.

This clone occurred once. The rearrangement joins TRBV28 to TRBJ2-5; tentatively, D is TRBD2 (7 bases). There are 16 residues in the CDR3. Trimming pared 6 bases from V and 0 bases from J, leaving 17 bases between. Per the germline V gene, CDR1 is MDHEN and CDR2 is SYDVKM. In nucleotides, the CDR3 is TGTGCCAGCAGCTTACGGGGGGCCAAGTACCAAGAGACCCAGTACTTC. This encodes CASSLRGAKYQETQYF.

The gene calls are TRBV24-1 and TRBJ2-5; D possibly corresponds to TRBD1 (6 bases). Trimming took off 0 bases at V and 1 base at J, with 8 bases between the two ends. CDR3 length: 15 residues. From germline, CDR1 is KGHDR and CDR2 SFDVKD. The CDR3 coding sequence is TGTGCCACCAGTGATTTGGGGACATCCCAAGAGACCCAGTACTTC. It is translated as CATSDLGTSQETQYF.

On this clone itself: The same CDR3 can be traced to other DNA sequences in this sample. The chain links TRBV4-1 to TRBJ2-7, with D possibly matching TRBD1 (7 bases). Trimming took 1 base from V and 3 from J, leaving 10 bases between them. Germline V gene data show CDR1 as MGHRA and CDR2 as YSYEKL. The CDR3 has 14 residues. CDR3 in amino acids: CASSQVQGGYEQYF. In nucleotides, the CDR3 is TGCGCCAGCAGCCAAGTGCAGGGGGGCTACGAGCAGTACTTC.

V is TRBV7-3 and J is TRBJ2-1; D may be TRBD2 (5 bases). This CDR3 has 14 residues. Germline-derived CDR1 and CDR2 are SGHTA and FQGTGA. Between the trimmed V and J ends, which lost 5 bases and 2 bases, there was a span of 10 bases. DNA for the CDR3: TGTGCCAGCAGCCCAACCGGGACCTACAATGAGCAGTTCTTC. Protein sequence: CASSPTGTYNEQFF.

CDR3 region: CASSKGKGAQETQYF. CDR3 sequence (DNA): TGTGCCAGCAGCAAAGGGAAAGGGGCCCAAGAGACCCAGTACTTC. This sequence joins TRBV21-1 and TRBJ2-5; whether TRBD1, the table's D call, matches the DNA was not checked. TRBV21-1 has pseudogene status. This CDR3 comprises 15 residues.

The chain couples TRBV24-1 to TRBJ2-7; D gene uncertain. Germline V gene sequence: CDR1 KGHDR, CDR2 SFDVKD. This CDR3 is 12 amino acids long. Trimming shortened V by 6 bases and J by 10 bases, and 15 bases separated the two germline ends. The CDR3 DNA reads as TGTGCCACCAGTCTTGCCCGCCGGTACCAGTACTTC. Residues: CATSLARRYQYF.

The chain joins TRBV5-1 to TRBJ2-2; D is perhaps TRBD1 (6 bases). The germline V gene encodes CDR1 SGHRS and CDR2 YFSETQ. This CDR3 spans 15 amino acids. V gave up 4 bases and J gave up 1 base, with 11 bases separating them. The CDR3 loop is CASSHRDKNTGELFF. The DNA for the CDR3 is TGCGCCAGCAGCCACCGGGACAAGAACACCGGGGAGCTGTTTTTT.